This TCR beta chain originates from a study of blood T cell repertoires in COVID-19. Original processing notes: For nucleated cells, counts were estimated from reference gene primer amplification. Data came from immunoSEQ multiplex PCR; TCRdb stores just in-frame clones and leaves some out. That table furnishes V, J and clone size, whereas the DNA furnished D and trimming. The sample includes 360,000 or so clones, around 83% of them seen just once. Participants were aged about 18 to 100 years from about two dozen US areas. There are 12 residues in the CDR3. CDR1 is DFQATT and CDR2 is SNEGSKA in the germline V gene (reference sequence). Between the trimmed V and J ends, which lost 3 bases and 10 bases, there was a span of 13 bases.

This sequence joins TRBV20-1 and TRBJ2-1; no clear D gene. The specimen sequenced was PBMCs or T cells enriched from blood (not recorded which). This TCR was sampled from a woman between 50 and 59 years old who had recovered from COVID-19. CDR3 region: CSASDHRREQFF. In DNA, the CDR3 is TGCAGTGCTAGTGATCACCGCAGAGAGCAGTTCTTC.